This T cell receptor beta chain was identified during a study of response to subunit inactivated influenza vaccine (dated by TCRdb to the late 2010s). Regarding the complete study: Deep quantitative profiling of the T cell receptor repertoire was used in the study to follow responses to a trivalent subunit inactivated influenza vaccine. Here is what the overall study found, with its caveats: The authors proposed that each seasonal influenza vaccination may bring in only a limited number of new T cells.

This clonotype was counted between two and nine times. Its antigen is not yet known. No much larger clonotype is one base removed from it; base qualities were not supplied. Library preparation used RT-PCR. Sequenced using an Illumina HiSeq 2500. TCRdb applied fastp at Q25 and MiXCR to the public reads, then kept only in-frame beta chains. Rows with a matching CDR3 protein are joined into one entry that keeps the most common DNA and genes. The sample profile shows 650,000 to 800,000 distinct CDR3 sequences; roughly 14% of them were found once. The ten largest clones take up less than 9% of the sample. The input for sequencing was PBMCs from blood, taken roughly 2 weeks before vaccination. The receptor's source is a man over 45 who received an inactivated influenza vaccine. Donor details come from another sample of the same person, matched by shared clones.

The CDR3 amino acid sequence is: CASSSAGVTQPQHF. DNA sequence: TGTGCCAGCAGCTCGGCCGGGGTCACTCAGCCCCAGCATTTT. The receptor chain draws on TRBV5-5 and TRBJ1-5, with the identity of the D gene unclear. For CDR1 and CDR2, the germline V gene (reference sequence) lists SGHKS and YYEKEE. The CDR3 holds 14 amino acids from the cysteine to the phenylalanine. The entry retains the CDR3 DNA only, 42 bases that are in frame from base 1. The junction shows trimming of 3 bases on V and 6 bases on J, plus 13 bases between the germline ends.